The 15 T cell receptor beta chains presented below share a single source sample, sequenced in a study of cytomegalovirus exposure and HLA in healthy donors. PCR used 60 Vbeta primers and 13 Jbeta primers. Only in-frame clones appear in the TCRdb table, and some are missing; sequencing was by immunoSEQ multiplex PCR. This sample has 100,000 to 150,000 clones; under 80% occur once, and the top ten carry about 13%. Sequencing used PBMCs. These receptors were obtained from a woman aged 55 to 70 in good health and CMV-seropositive.

The chain carries TRBV25-1 and TRBJ1-2; TRBD1 is a possible D gene (6 bases). This CDR3 spans 14 amino acids. Per the germline V gene, CDR1 is MGHDK and CDR2 is SYGVNS. Trimming stripped 2 bases from V and 8 bases from J, with 15 bases between. CDR3 amino acids: CASSEPQRGGGYTF. In DNA, the CDR3 is TGTGCCAGCAGTGAACCTCAACGGGGGGGCGGCTACACCTTC.

A few counts support this clone. The chain is built from TRBV5-1 and TRBJ2-7, with TRBD1 matching over 8 bases. V gave up 2 bases and J gave up 3 bases; unmatched junction bases: 1. This CDR3 comprises 13 residues. Germline lookup yields CDR1 SGHRS and CDR2 YFSETQ. The CDR3 sequence: CASSLTGGYEQYF. CDR3 in DNA: TGCGCCAGCAGCTTAACAGGGGGCTACGAGCAGTACTTC.

This sequence joins TRBV7-9 and TRBJ1-1; TRBD1 matches 7 bases. The CDR3 loop spans 15 amino acids. J lost 1 base, V lost 0 bases, and 2 bases had no gene match. Germline CDR1 and CDR2: SEHNR and FQNEAQ (reference sequence). This CDR3 is CASSLATGKNTEAFF. The CDR3 DNA sequence: TGTGCCAGCAGCTTAGCGACAGGGAAGAACACTGAAGCTTTCTTT. Full variable domain (remainder filled in from reference TRBV7-9 and TRBJ1-1): DTGVSQNPRHKITKRGQNVTFRCDPISEHNRLYWYRQTLGQGPEFLTYFQNEAQLEKSRLLSDRFSAERPKGSFSTLEIQRTEQGDSAMYLCASSLATGKNTEAFFGQGTRLTVV.

The chain carries TRBV11-2 and TRBJ2-3; D is undetermined. From germline, CDR1 is SGHAT and CDR2 FQNNGV. Between the trimmed V and J ends, which lost 5 bases and 2 bases, there was a span of 11 bases. This CDR3 is 14 amino acids long. CDR3 loop: CASSQITVTDTQYF. The CDR3, as DNA: TGTGCCAGCAGCCAAATTACGGTCACAGATACGCAGTATTTT.

The chain employs TRBV5-1 and TRBJ2-7; 10 positions agree with TRBD1. V dropped 1 base and J dropped 5; count of bases not matched to a gene: 6. Germline CDR1 reads SGHRS; CDR2 reads YFSETQ. The CDR3 is 15 amino acids. CDR3: CASSLMTGGADEQYF. The CDR3 coding sequence is TGCGCCAGCAGCTTGATGACAGGGGGCGCTGACGAGCAGTACTTC.

The chain couples TRBV6-5 to TRBJ1-1; TRBD1 agrees at 10 bases. Trimming at V came to 0 bases and at J to 3 bases, leaving 1 base not matched to a gene. CDR1 and CDR2 (germline): MNHEY, SVGAGI. This CDR3 has 15 amino acids. The CDR3 DNA reads as TGTGCCAGCAGTTACTCGGGACAGGGGCACACTGAAGCTTTCTTT. Amino acid sequence: CASSYSGQGHTEAFF.

The chain is built from TRBV12-5 and TRBJ1-5, with D uncertain. Trimming took off 0 bases at V and 4 bases at J, with 7 bases between the two ends. Germline V CDR1 and CDR2: LGHNT, FRNRAP. This CDR3 comprises 14 residues. DNA for the CDR3: TGTGCTAGTGGTTTGGTCCGGGTAAATCAGCCCCAGCATTTT. Amino acid sequence: CASGLVRVNQPQHF.

This clone was seen a single time. The chain couples TRBV19 to TRBJ2-7; TRBD1 is a possible D gene (5 bases). V was pared by 7 bases and J by 1 base, with 14 bases between. Germline values: CDR1 LNHDA, CDR2 SQIVND (reference sequence). The CDR3 has 14 residues. In DNA, the CDR3 is TGTGCCAGTAAGGATATAGGGGCATCCTACGAGCAGTACTTC. Protein: CASKDIGASYEQYF.

V is TRBV6-6 and J is TRBJ2-7, with 9 bases that match TRBD1. Trimming at V came to 6 bases and at J to 12 bases, leaving 12 bases not matched to a gene. The CDR3 consists of 13 residues. CDR1 is MNHNY and CDR2 is SVGAGI in the germline V gene (reference sequence). The CDR3 loop is CASRPGQGVGWYF. CDR3 coding DNA: TGTGCCAGCAGGCCGGGACAGGGCGTAGGTTGGTACTTC.

This chain links TRBV6-1 with TRBJ1-6, with TRBD1 matching 7 bases. V gave up 4 bases and J gave up 7 bases; unmatched junction bases: 13. The CDR3 is 17 residues long. In germline, CDR1 is MNHNS, CDR2 SASEGT. CDR3 bases: TGTGCCAGCAGTGGTCGACAGGGCGAATTAGCGAATTCACCCCTCCACTTT. As protein: CASSGRQGELANSPLHF.

The rearrangement links TRBV2 to TRBJ1-5, with TRBD1 matching 8 bases. This CDR3 contains 15 residues. CDR1 and CDR2 (germline): SNHLY, FYNNEI. The ends lost 7 bases at V and 11 bases at J; junction bases unmatched: 16. CDR3 loop: CASTQLTGDPISQHF. The DNA for the CDR3 is TGTGCCAGCACGCAACTGACAGGGGACCCCATATCCCAGCATTTT.

The gene calls are TRBV30 and TRBJ2-3; D not resolved. With 5 bases removed from V and 4 bases from J, the gap between germline ends came to 13 bases. Germline CDR1 reads GTSNPN; CDR2 reads SVGIG (reference sequence). The CDR3 length is 13 residues. This chain's CDR3 is CAWGPPGADTQYF. Written as DNA, the CDR3 is TGTGCCTGGGGTCCTCCCGGTGCAGATACGCAGTATTTT.

The CDR3 DNA follows: TGTGCCAGCAGCTTTGGGGCCCCGGAGGGCTACACCTTC. The encoded protein is CASSFGAPEGYTF. This sequence joins TRBV11-2 and TRBJ1-2, with D perhaps TRBD1 (5 bases). The V gene lost 3 bases and the J gene lost 8 bases, with 13 bases spanning the gap. CDR1 is SGHAT, CDR2 FQNNGV, per germline. The CDR3 sequence is 13 residues long.

The V and J genes are TRBV14 and TRBJ2-7; TRBD1 might be the D (5 bases). In germline, CDR1 is SGHDN, CDR2 FVKESK. The CDR3 is 15 residues long. The V gene lost 1 base and the J gene lost 2 bases, with 12 bases spanning the gap. CDR3 protein: CASSQGVGATYEQYF. The CDR3 DNA is TGTGCCAGCAGCCAAGGGGTTGGGGCCACCTACGAGCAGTACTTC.

This clone was observed a handful of times. The CDR3 coding sequence is TGTGCCAGCAGTCCCCAGGCCGGGACTAGTCAGTTCTTC. This sequence encodes CASSPQAGTSQFF. The V call is TRBV27, the J call TRBJ2-1, with 8 bases fitting TRBD2. Germline V gives CDR1 MNHEY, CDR2 SMNVEV (reference sequence). V gave up 5 bases and J gave up 13 bases; unmatched junction bases: 10. This CDR3 contains 13 residues.